The 21 T cell receptor beta chains below all came from one sample that was sequenced in a study of blood T cell repertoires in COVID-19. Assay: immunoSEQ multiplex PCR; the TCRdb copy retains only in-frame clones and omits some. Here the sample spans about 170,000 clones, around 77% being singletons. Sequenced input: peripheral blood. The receptors originated from a man between 65 and 85 years old with acute or convalescent COVID-19.

The chain couples TRBV30 to TRBJ2-4, with 7 positions matching TRBD1. Germline CDR1 and CDR2: GTSNPN and SVGIG (reference sequence). CDR3 length: 15 amino acids. V shed 1 base, J shed 3 bases, and the junction held 6 bases outside the gene matches. CDR3 loop: CAWSGDRARKNIQYF. CDR3 nucleotide sequence: TGTGCCTGGAGTGGCGACAGGGCCCGCAAAAACATTCAGTACTTC.

This rearrangement joins TRBV6-5 to TRBJ2-3; 9 positions agree with TRBD2. Germline assignment: CDR1 MNHEY and CDR2 SVGAGI. The CDR3 has 15 amino acids. V dropped 8 bases and J dropped 5; count of bases not matched to a gene: 11. This CDR3 is CASSSLAGAGDTQYF. DNA for the CDR3: TGTGCCAGCTCGTCTTTAGCGGGGGCAGGAGATACGCAGTATTTT.

The rearrangement joins TRBV18 to TRBJ2-5, with 8 bases that match TRBD1. CDR1 is KGHSH, CDR2 LQKENI, per germline. The length of the CDR3 is 15 residues. V was pared by 1 base and J by 1 base, with 2 bases of the junction left unmatched. The CDR3 DNA is TGTGCCAGCTCACCACGAGGACAGGGCCAAGAGACCCAGTACTTC. Amino acid sequence: CASSPRGQGQETQYF.

In this sample, this clone turned up once. Written as DNA, the CDR3 is TGCGCCAGCAGACTACAGGTATCTGGGGCCAACGTCCTGACTTTC. Translation: CASRLQVSGANVLTF. V and J are TRBV5-1 and TRBJ2-6; TRBD1 is a possible D gene (5 bases). The V and J ends lost 5 bases and 1 base respectively, with 10 bases between them. Germline values: CDR1 SGHRS, CDR2 YFSETQ. This CDR3 contains 15 residues.

This clone was picked up one time. The V gene is TRBV6-5, the J gene TRBJ2-7; tentative D call: TRBD2 (5 bases). The CDR3 sequence is 14 residues long. Germline loops: CDR1 MNHEY, CDR2 SVGAGI. V gave up 2 bases and J gave up 5 bases, with 13 bases separating them. The CDR3 bases are TGTGCCAGCAGTTACCGGGCAGTAGCGAACGAGCAGTACTTC. Encoded protein: CASSYRAVANEQYF.

The chain uses TRBV25-1 and TRBJ2-7; 9 positions agree with TRBD1. The CDR3 totals 13 residues. The ends lost 5 bases at V and 3 bases at J; junction bases unmatched: 2. In germline, CDR1 is MGHDK, CDR2 SYGVNS. The CDR3 here is CASSRTGVYEQYF. In DNA form, the CDR3 reads TGTGCCAGCAGTAGGACAGGGGTCTACGAGCAGTACTTC.

The chain couples TRBV10-1 to TRBJ1-4; TRBD1 might be the D (6 bases). CDR3 length: 13 amino acids. Germline V gene lookup returns CDR1 WNHNN and CDR2 SYGVQD (reference sequence). Trimming removed 6 bases at V and 10 bases at J, with 15 bases between. The CDR3 loop reads CASRRDTGGKLFF. CDR3 nucleotides: TGCGCCAGCAGAAGGGACACCGGCGGAAAACTGTTTTTT.

The V call is TRBV9, the J call TRBJ2-7; the D gene is possibly TRBD2 (7 bases). Germline lookup yields CDR1 SGDLS and CDR2 YYNGEE. Trimming removed 3 bases from V and 1 base from J, with 14 bases in between. The CDR3 is made up of 15 amino acids. This CDR3 is CASSETGRGSYEQYF. Written as DNA, the CDR3 is TGTGCCAGCAGCGAAACAGGGAGGGGGTCCTACGAGCAGTACTTC.

This clone appeared a few times. The chain employs TRBV27 and TRBJ2-5; tentative D call: TRBD2 (6 bases). This CDR3 has 13 amino acids. V lost 2 bases, J lost 3 bases, and 7 bases lay in between. Germline V gene sequence: CDR1 MNHEY, CDR2 SMNVEV (reference sequence). This chain's CDR3 is CASSLTGEETQYF. CDR3 bases: TGTGCCAGCAGTTTAACGGGAGAAGAGACCCAGTACTTC.

This clone has a single count. V gene TRBV19 combines with J gene TRBJ1-2; 8 bases line up with TRBD1. Unmatched junction bases numbered 4, after V lost 4 bases and J lost 3 bases. The CDR3 covers 14 residues. The germline CDR1 and CDR2 sequences are LNHDA and SQIVND (reference sequence). CDR3 loop: CASSKTGADYGYTF. CDR3 DNA sequence: TGTGCCAGTAGTAAGACAGGGGCCGACTATGGCTACACCTTC.

The CDR3 region is CASSSSGTSAMAEQFF. Here the CDR3 DNA reads TGTGCCAGCAGCTCTTCCGGGACTAGCGCGATGGCTGAGCAGTTCTTC. The genes are TRBV7-6 and TRBJ2-1; 10 nucleotides match TRBD2. J lost 9 bases, V lost 4 bases, and 12 bases had no gene match. The CDR3 runs 16 residues. The germline CDR1 and CDR2 sequences are SGHVS and FNYEAQ. Variable domain in full (rest from reference TRBV7-6 and TRBJ2-1): GAGVSQSPRYKVTKRGQDVALRCDPISGHVSLYWYRQALGQGPEFLTYFNYEAQQDKSGLPNDRFSAERPEGSISTLTIQRTEQRDSAMYRCASSSSGTSAMAEQFFGPGTRLTVL.

This chain connects TRBV7-9 to TRBJ2-1; D may be TRBD2 (6 bases). Trimming stripped 1 base from V and 8 bases from J, with 12 bases between. The germline V gene has CDR1 SEHNR and CDR2 FQNEAQ (reference sequence). This CDR3 is 14 amino acids long. The CDR3 protein is CASSLGATSDEQFF. Here the CDR3 DNA reads TGTGCCAGCAGCTTAGGAGCGACTAGTGATGAGCAGTTCTTC.

This clone was seen a single time. CDR3 in amino acids: CASSLWGGFNQPQHF. The CDR3 DNA sequence: TGTGCCAGCAGCCTCTGGGGGGGCTTCAATCAGCCCCAGCATTTT. The V and J genes are TRBV7-9 and TRBJ1-5; TRBD1 might be the D (6 bases). CDR3 length equals 15 residues. V was cut by 5 bases and J by 3 bases, with 14 bases left in between. Germline V lookup: CDR1 SEHNR, CDR2 FQNEAQ (reference sequence).

The rearrangement joins TRBV25-1 to TRBJ2-3, with 10 bases that match TRBD2. Germline V gene data show CDR1 as MGHDK and CDR2 as SYGVNS. V gave up 1 base and J gave up 4 bases; unmatched junction bases: 2. CDR3 length equals 15 residues. The CDR3 loop is CASSEWLAGADTQYF. DNA for the CDR3: TGTGCCAGCAGTGAATGGCTAGCGGGAGCAGATACGCAGTATTTT.

This clone was detected only once. The CDR3 sequence is CASSETGATNEKLFF. Here the CDR3 DNA reads TGCGCCAGCAGCGAGACAGGAGCAACTAATGAAAAACTGTTTTTT. The chain carries TRBV5-1 and TRBJ1-4; maybe TRBD1 (6 bases). Germline V gene lookup returns CDR1 SGHRS and CDR2 YFSETQ. The CDR3 is 15 amino acids. The V end lost 4 bases, the J end lost 0 bases, and 10 bases lay between the germline ends.

This rearrangement joins TRBV7-8 to TRBJ2-7; 7 bases agree with TRBD1. V lost 5 bases and J lost 3; bases outside the gene matches: 7. This CDR3 comprises 14 residues. Germline CDR1 and CDR2: SGHVS and FQNEAQ. CDR3 DNA: TGTGCCAGCAGCCGTCAGGGGGTCCGCTACGAGCAGTACTTC. This gives the protein CASSRQGVRYEQYF.

The V gene is TRBV5-1, the J gene TRBJ2-6, with 9 positions matching TRBD1. The CDR3 extends over 21 amino acids. Germline V CDR1 and CDR2: SGHRS, YFSETQ. The V gene end was trimmed by 2 bases and the J gene end by 1 base; junction bases not matched to a gene: 16. CDR3 bases: TGCGCCAGCAGCTTCCGCCAATCCCTGACAGGGGGAAAATCTGGGGCCAACGTCCTGACTTTC. Protein product: CASSFRQSLTGGKSGANVLTF.

In this sample, this clone turned up once. The chain uses TRBV21-1 and TRBJ2-2; the table's TRBD1 call for D was not verified on the DNA. TRBV21-1 is described as a pseudogene. This CDR3 region has 14 residues. CDR3 sequence reads: CASSNETATGELFF. The CDR3 bases are TGTGCCAGCAGCAACGAGACAGCGACCGGGGAGCTGTTTTTT.

The gene calls are TRBV29-1 and TRBJ1-1; weak D call: TRBD1 (5 bases). This CDR3 contains 13 residues. Germline CDR1 and CDR2: SQVTM and ANQGSEA. Deletions cut 6 bases from V and 1 base from J, with 12 bases between. As DNA, the CDR3 is TGCAGCGTGCAACAGGAGCCGAACACTGAAGCTTTCTTT. Protein product: CSVQQEPNTEAFF.

Only one count was recorded for this clone. The chain links TRBV5-1 to TRBJ1-1; 10 bases map to TRBD1. V was clipped by 4 bases and J by 1 base; unmatched bases: 4. This CDR3 is 15 amino acids long. Germline lookup yields CDR1 SGHRS and CDR2 YFSETQ. CDR3 DNA: TGCGCCAGCAGCGGTAGGACAGGGGGGAACACTGAAGCTTTCTTT. It specifies CASSGRTGGNTEAFF.

The rearrangement links TRBV10-3 to TRBJ1-5; D gene uncertain. The V end was cut by 4 bases, the J end by 4 bases, with 5 bases between. This CDR3 has 12 residues. The germline V gene encodes CDR1 ENHRY and CDR2 SYGVKD. As DNA, the CDR3 is TGTGCCATCAGTGGAGGGAATCAGCCCCAGCATTTT. Its protein product is CAISGGNQPQHF.